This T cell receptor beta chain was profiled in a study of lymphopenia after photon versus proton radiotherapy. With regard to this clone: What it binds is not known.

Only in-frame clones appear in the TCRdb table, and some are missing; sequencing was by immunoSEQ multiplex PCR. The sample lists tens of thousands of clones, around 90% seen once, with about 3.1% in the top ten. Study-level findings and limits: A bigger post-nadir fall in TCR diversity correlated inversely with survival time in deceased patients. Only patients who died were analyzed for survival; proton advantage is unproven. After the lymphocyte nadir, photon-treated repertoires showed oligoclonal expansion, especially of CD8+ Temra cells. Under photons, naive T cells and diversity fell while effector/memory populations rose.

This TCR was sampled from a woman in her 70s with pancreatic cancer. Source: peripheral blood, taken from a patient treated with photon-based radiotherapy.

DNA for the CDR3: TGTGCCAGCAGTGATATGCTGGGAGTCTCCTACGAGCAGTACTTC. Amino acid sequence: CASSDMLGVSYEQYF. The V and J genes are TRBV2 and TRBJ2-7, with D perhaps matching TRBD2 (5 bases). V was trimmed by 3 bases and J by 0 bases, leaving 12 bases between them. The germline V gene encodes CDR1 SNHLY and CDR2 FYNNEI. The CDR3 sequence is 15 residues long.